This passage covers 20 T cell receptor beta chains from one sample sequenced in a study of blood T cell repertoires in COVID-19. Assay used: immunoSEQ multiplex PCR; TCRdb lists only in-frame clones, some missing. The table has some 83,000 clones, roughly 84% seen once. Sequenced: peripheral blood. The source of these receptors is a man aged 50 to 60 with acute or convalescent COVID-19.

The rearrangement joins TRBV6-7 to TRBJ1-1; D call uncertain. TRBV6-7 is an ORF, with its function uncertain. This CDR3 has 16 residues. Trimming removed 6 bases from V and 4 bases from J, with 21 bases in between. The CDR3 region is CASSLLAGCEGTEAFF. The DNA of the CDR3 is TGTGCCAGCAGCCTCCTCGCGGGGTGCGAAGGCACTGAAGCTTTCTTT.

This clone has a single count. The chain combines TRBV28 with TRBJ2-3; 8 bases align to TRBD2. The ends lost 5 bases at V and 8 bases at J; junction bases unmatched: 12. CDR1 is MDHEN, CDR2 SYDVKM, per germline. The CDR3 extends over 15 amino acids. CDR3 region: CASSLSVAGGGTQYF. CDR3 bases: TGTGCCAGCAGTCTCAGCGTGGCGGGAGGTGGTACGCAGTATTTT.

This clone was found once. The chain links TRBV10-3 to TRBJ1-5; 7 bases map to TRBD1. CDR1 and CDR2 from the germline V gene are ENHRY and SYGVKD. V was clipped by 4 bases and J by 2 bases; unmatched bases: 2. This CDR3 is built from 14 residues. The CDR3 loop reads CAISGQGGNQPQHF. CDR3 coding DNA: TGTGCCATCAGTGGGCAGGGGGGCAATCAGCCCCAGCATTTT.

Notes on this clone: One junction end disagrees with the germline gene, perhaps due to a read error. This chain connects TRBV3-1 (or the pseudogene TRBV3-2) to TRBJ2-5; 7 nucleotides line up with TRBD2. Germline CDR1 is LGHDT and CDR2 is YNNKEL (reference sequence). The length of the CDR3 is 13 residues. The DNA of the CDR3 is TGTGCCAGCACCCCGACCGGGCGGGAGACTCAGTACTTC. It codes for CASTPTGRETQYF.

The rearrangement joins TRBV7-3 to TRBJ2-7, with 7 bases lining up with TRBD1. This CDR3 spans 16 amino acids. J gave up 6 bases and V 1 base, and 12 bases lay outside the gene matches. The germline V gene has CDR1 SGHTA and CDR2 FQGTGA. The CDR3 region has the DNA TGTGCCAGCAGCTTAATTGGTGGGGACAGAACATCCGAGCAGTACTTC. It yields the protein CASSLIGGDRTSEQYF.

V is TRBV4-1 and J is TRBJ2-7; 10 bases fit TRBD1. Germline assignment: CDR1 MGHRA and CDR2 YSYEKL. This CDR3 is built from 14 residues. V lost 5 bases to trimming and J lost 3 bases; unmatched junction nucleotides: 4. CDR3 sequence reads: CASSMGTGDYEQYF. The CDR3 bases are TGCGCCAGCAGCATGGGGACAGGGGACTACGAGCAGTACTTC.

The chain has TRBV4-3 and TRBJ2-1; D is unresolved. CDR3 length equals 14 residues. Per germline, CDR1 LGHNA and CDR2 YSLEER. The V end was cut by 4 bases, the J end by 3 bases, with 10 bases between. This CDR3 reads CASSPGKFYNEQFF. In nucleotides, the CDR3 is TGCGCCAGCAGCCCAGGTAAATTCTACAATGAGCAGTTCTTC.

The CDR3 region has the DNA TGTGCCAGCAGCTTAGCGGTCGAAAACTATGGCTACACCTTC. It specifies CASSLAVENYGYTF. This sequence joins TRBV5-4 and TRBJ1-2, with D hard to call. This CDR3 spans 14 amino acids. Germline loops: CDR1 SGHNT, CDR2 YYREEE (reference sequence). Trimming removed 2 bases from V and 2 bases from J, with 10 bases in between.

The chain uses TRBV6-5 and TRBJ1-2, with 8 bases lining up with TRBD1. V lost 5 bases and J lost 4; bases outside the gene matches: 3. Germline V gene sequence: CDR1 MNHEY, CDR2 SVGAGI. This CDR3 has 13 amino acids. The CDR3: CASSRQGSYGYTF. In DNA, the CDR3 is TGTGCCAGCAGTAGACAGGGGAGCTATGGCTACACCTTC.

This chain uses TRBV24-1 with TRBJ2-1; 7 nucleotides agree with TRBD1. V shed 4 bases, J shed 2 bases, and the junction held 7 bases outside the gene matches. The CDR3 is made up of 16 amino acids. Germline-derived CDR1 and CDR2 are KGHDR and SFDVKD. CDR3 sequence: CATSESTGLAYNEQFF. In DNA form, the CDR3 reads TGTGCCACCAGTGAGTCGACAGGGCTGGCCTACAATGAGCAGTTCTTC.

This chain uses TRBV15 with TRBJ1-2, with a tentative D call TRBD1 (6 bases). Trimming shortened V by 1 base and J by 7 bases, and 19 bases separated the two germline ends. CDR3 length equals 16 residues. Looked up from germline, CDR1 is LNHNV and CDR2 is YYDKDF (reference sequence). The CDR3 nucleotides are TGTGCCACCAGCAGAGGAGGGGGGGCCCGTGAGGGTGGCTACACCTTC. Protein sequence: CATSRGGGAREGGYTF.

CDR3: CASSPGGGLTDTQYF. The CDR3 DNA reads as TGTGCCAGCTCGCCGGGTGGAGGACTCACAGATACGCAGTATTTT. The chain recombines TRBV18 with TRBJ2-3; D is possibly TRBD2 (5 bases). The CDR3 extends over 15 amino acids. Germline V gene data show CDR1 as KGHSH and CDR2 as LQKENI. V lost 6 bases and J 2 bases, leaving 15 bases between the germline ends.

This clone occurred once. The chain has TRBV7-2 and TRBJ2-3; 9 bases fit TRBD2. The germline V gene encodes CDR1 SGHTA and CDR2 FQGNSA. The ends lost 8 bases at V and 3 bases at J; junction bases unmatched: 9. The CDR3 is 15 residues long. The CDR3, as DNA: TGTGCCAGCCACTGGCTAGCGGGACGAACAGATACGCAGTATTTT. This encodes CASHWLAGRTDTQYF.

V gene TRBV5-1 combines with J gene TRBJ1-1, with D maybe TRBD1 (6 bases). The CDR3 spans 14 residues. The germline V and J ends were trimmed by 4 bases and 1 base, with 11 bases remaining between them. Germline V gene lookup returns CDR1 SGHRS and CDR2 YFSETQ. CDR3 bases: TGCGCCAGCAGCCAGGGACAACCGAACACTGAAGCTTTCTTT. Its protein is CASSQGQPNTEAFF. The full variable domain, its missing parts supplied by reference TRBV5-1 and TRBJ1-1, is KAGVTQTPRYLIKTRGQQVTLSCSPISGHRSVSWYQQTPGQGLQFLFEYFSETQRNKGNFPGRFSGRQFSNSRSEMNVSTLELGDSALYLCASSQGQPNTEAFFGQGTRLTVV.

The V gene is TRBV27, the J gene TRBJ2-2, with a tentative D call TRBD1 (5 bases). The germline gives CDR1 MNHEY, CDR2 SMNVEV (reference sequence). Deletions cut 6 bases from V and 0 bases from J, with 17 bases between. The length of the CDR3 is 17 residues. The CDR3 region is CASSPSVGQANTGELFF. The CDR3 DNA sequence: TGTGCCAGCAGCCCTTCCGTGGGGCAGGCGAACACCGGGGAGCTGTTTTTT.

This clone was detected only once. V and J are TRBV24-1 and TRBJ2-1, with 10 bases matching TRBD1. The CDR3 spans 15 residues. CDR1 KGHDR and CDR2 SFDVKD come from the germline V gene. The junction had 3 bases not matched to a gene; V was cut back by 5 bases and J by 3 bases. For the CDR3, the DNA is TGTGCCACCAGTGGAGGGACAGGGGTCTACAATGAGCAGTTCTTC. The encoded protein is CATSGGTGVYNEQFF.

The chain combines TRBV27 with TRBJ2-1; 10 bases are a match to TRBD2. This CDR3 is 16 amino acids long. Germline V CDR1 and CDR2: MNHEY, SMNVEV (reference sequence). V lost 6 bases, J lost 3 bases, and 8 bases stayed unmatched. CDR3 nucleotides: TGTGCCAGCAGCCCAGCGGGAGGGCGGGTCTACAATGAGCAGTTCTTC. Protein sequence: CASSPAGGRVYNEQFF.

DNA of the CDR3: TGTGCCAGCAGCGCGGGACAGGGGGTTTTGGCCGGGGAGCTGTTTTTT. It translates to CASSAGQGVLAGELFF. V gene TRBV5-6 combines with J gene TRBJ2-2; TRBD1 agrees at 11 bases. CDR3 size: 16 residues. CDR1 SGHDT and CDR2 YYEEEE come from the germline V gene. The V segment lost 4 bases and the J segment 6 bases; nucleotides outside the gene matches: 8.

This chain uses TRBV2 with TRBJ2-7, with no clear D. This CDR3 has 12 residues. V was trimmed by 6 bases and J by 0 bases, leaving 6 bases between them. The germline CDR1 and CDR2 sequences are SNHLY and FYNNEI. The CDR3 nucleotides are TGTGCCAGCAGGGCCATCTCCTACGAGCAGTACTTC. This codes for CASRAISYEQYF.

The chain carries TRBV10-3 and TRBJ2-3, with a tentative D call TRBD1 (5 bases). Germline CDR1 reads ENHRY; CDR2 reads SYGVKD. CDR3 length: 15 residues. Trimming removed 3 bases from V and 0 bases from J, with 10 bases in between. In DNA form, the CDR3 reads TGTGCCATCAGTGACCCCCAGGGTAGCACAGATACGCAGTATTTT. Amino acids: CAISDPQGSTDTQYF.